The entry below describes one TCR beta chain. The antigen is unknown. The protocol was immunoSEQ multiplex PCR, while the TCRdb copy is restricted to in-frame clones and leaves out a portion. The table has roughly 100,000 clones, approximately 95% seen once. The study drew the donors from its approximately 120-subject validation cohort, separate from the roughly 700-subject first cohort. Germline CDR1 reads LNHDA; CDR2 reads SQIVND (reference sequence). The CDR3 contains 17 residues. Trimming took 5 bases from V and 7 from J; bases not matched to a gene: 12. The data stem from a study of cytomegalovirus exposure and HLA in healthy donors. Overall study: A subsequent analysis reported that the approximately 120 validation repertoires were produced on the same platform that had also been used for the roughly 670 first-cohort repertoires. Overall study results and limits: In vitro experiments confirmed that three CMV-associated chains were specific for CMV antigens. The finding came from a later analysis; first-cohort TCR clusters tended to co-occur in the roughly 120 validation repertoires.

Sequencing was performed on PBMCs. This sequence was found in a woman younger than 30 in good health and CMV-seronegative. The chain combines TRBV19 with TRBJ1-6; 9 bases align to TRBD1. This chain's CDR3 is CASSVRTGALGNSPLHF. The CDR3 nucleotides read TGTGCCAGTAGTGTGAGGACAGGGGCCTTAGGGAATTCACCCCTCCACTTT.